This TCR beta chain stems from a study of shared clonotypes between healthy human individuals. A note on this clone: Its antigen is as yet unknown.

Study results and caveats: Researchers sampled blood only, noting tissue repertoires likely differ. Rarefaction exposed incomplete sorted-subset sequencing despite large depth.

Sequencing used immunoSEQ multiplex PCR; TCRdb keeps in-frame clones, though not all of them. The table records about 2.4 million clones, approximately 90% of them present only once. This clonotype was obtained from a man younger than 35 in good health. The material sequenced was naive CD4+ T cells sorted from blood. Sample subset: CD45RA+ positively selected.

CDR3 nucleotides: TGTGCCAGCTCACCACCCCTCGAGGCCCCAACGAGGGAGCAGTACTTC. This gives the protein CASSPPLEAPTREQYF. V and J are TRBV18 and TRBJ2-7; unclear D gene. Trimming took off 0 bases at V and 7 bases at J, with 19 bases between the two ends. The V gene's germline CDR1 is KGHSH and CDR2 LQKENI. The CDR3 totals 16 residues.